This TCR beta chain was observed in a study of blood T cell repertoires in COVID-19. Background on the study: The United States, Italy and Spain provided the acute and convalescent COVID-19 samples. T cells, B-cell-depleted T cells, or PBMCs supplied cDNA or gDNA.

Germline CDR1 reads LGHDT; CDR2 reads YNNKEL (reference sequence). This CDR3 contains 15 residues. Trimming pared 2 bases from V and 8 bases from J, leaving 13 bases between. Per the original data handling: Counts of nucleated cells, estimated from reference gene primer amplification, were obtained. Sequencing was performed with immunoSEQ multiplex PCR; in TCRdb, only in-frame clones are kept and a portion is missing. V and J calls and clone size are those listed in that table; D and trimming were worked out from the DNA. Here the sample spans about 530,000 clones, roughly 91% being singletons. The specimen sequenced was peripheral blood. The chain combines TRBV3-1 (or the pseudogene TRBV3-2) with TRBJ1-6, with D tentatively TRBD1 (5 bases). The clonotype originates from a woman aged 50 to 65 with COVID-19, enrolled during active disease. CDR3: CASSQRWGEDSPLHF. CDR3 nucleotide sequence: TGTGCCAGCAGCCAACGTTGGGGGGAGGATTCACCCCTCCACTTT.